A selection of T cell receptor beta chains follows, all from one sample in a study of CD8 T cells in ankylosing spondylitis. Each CDR3 protein is one row after TCRdb ran MiXCR on the 5' RACE reads. Of a few hundred thousand distinct CDR3 sequences listed, 10% are singletons. Sequencing used blood, either unsorted or a sorted T cell fraction (not recorded which). The receptors come from a male donor with ankylosing spondylitis or in good health (not recorded which). CDR3s include the opening cysteine and the closing phenylalanine or tryptophan. The D gene is left open where the match is weak. Some rows have no size entry. The others give once, few or many, or a class for an expanded clone.

abundance: many; v_gene: TRBV20-1; d_gene: NA; j_gene: TRBJ1-2; CDR3nt: TGCAGTGCGGTCGAATCGATTAACTATGGCTACACCTTC; CDR3aa: CSAVESINYGYTF
abundance: many; v_gene: TRBV15; d_gene: NA; j_gene: TRBJ2-7; CDR3nt: TGTGCCACCAGCAGAGATTCGGAGAAGCAGTACTTC; CDR3aa: CATSRDSEKQYF
abundance: many; v_gene: TRBV12-3/TRBV12-4; d_gene: TRBD1; j_gene: TRBJ2-7; CDR3nt: TGTGCCAGCAGTTTTTATGGACAGGGGGAGGGGGAGCAGTACTTC; CDR3aa: CASSFYGQGEGEQYF
abundance: NA; v_gene: TRBV5-6; d_gene: NA; j_gene: TRBJ1-5; CDR3nt: TGTGCCAGCAGCTTGGGAGGTCCTCCCCAGCATTTT; CDR3aa: CASSLGGPPQHF
abundance: many; v_gene: TRBV24-1; d_gene: TRBD1; j_gene: TRBJ1-2; CDR3nt: TGTGCCACCAGTGGGACAGGGGACTATGGCTACACCTTC; CDR3aa: CATSGTGDYGYTF
abundance: many; v_gene: TRBV20-1; d_gene: TRBD1; j_gene: TRBJ2-5; CDR3nt: TGCAGTGCTGGAATACAGGGGCGTGAGACCCAGTACTTC; CDR3aa: CSAGIQGRETQYF
abundance: many; v_gene: TRBV20-1; d_gene: NA; j_gene: TRBJ2-2; CDR3nt: TGCAGTGCTAGAACCGACAGGTTCGGCGGGGAGCTGTTTTTT; CDR3aa: CSARTDRFGGELFF
abundance: many; v_gene: TRBV5-1; d_gene: NA; j_gene: TRBJ2-5; CDR3nt: TGCGCCAGCACCCCAGGGGTCAGGACGCCTCAAGAGACCCAGTACTTC; CDR3aa: CASTPGVRTPQETQYF
abundance: NA; v_gene: TRBV28; d_gene: NA; j_gene: TRBJ1-2; CDR3nt: TGTGCCAGCAGTTTGGTGTCTAGTGGCAGGGGAGGATCTGGCTACACCTTC; CDR3aa: CASSLVSSGRGGSGYTF
abundance: NA; v_gene: TRBV7-9; d_gene: NA; j_gene: TRBJ1-5; CDR3nt: TGTGCCAGCAGCTTTGGAGATTATAGCAATCAGCCCCAGCATTTT; CDR3aa: CASSFGDYSNQPQHF
abundance: NA; v_gene: TRBV20-1; d_gene: NA; j_gene: TRBJ1-6; CDR3nt: TGCAGTGCTAGCCAAAGGGGCTATAATTCACCCCTCCACTTT; CDR3aa: CSASQRGYNSPLHF
abundance: few; v_gene: TRBV12-3/TRBV12-4; d_gene: TRBD1; j_gene: TRBJ1-1; CDR3nt: TGTGCCACTAGGACAGGGGGCATCACTGAAGCTTTCTTT; CDR3aa: CATRTGGITEAFF
abundance: NA; v_gene: TRBV6-1; d_gene: NA; j_gene: TRBJ2-5; CDR3nt: TGTGCCAGCAGTGAAGTGGCGCAGAAAATCCAAGAGACCCAGTACTTC; CDR3aa: CASSEVAQKIQETQYF
abundance: many; v_gene: TRBV7-8; d_gene: NA; j_gene: TRBJ1-2; CDR3nt: TGTGCCAGCAGCTTAAATTCTGGGAGCGCTAACTATGGCTACACCTTC; CDR3aa: CASSLNSGSANYGYTF
abundance: NA; v_gene: TRBV12-3/TRBV12-4; d_gene: TRBD1; j_gene: TRBJ2-7; CDR3nt: TGTGCCAGCAGCACCGGGACAGGGGGCACAGACGAGCAGTACTTC; CDR3aa: CASSTGTGGTDEQYF
abundance: NA; v_gene: TRBV5-1; d_gene: NA; j_gene: TRBJ1-1; CDR3nt: TGCGCCAGCAGCGAAGGGCTGATAGACACTGAAGCTTTCTTT; CDR3aa: CASSEGLIDTEAFF
abundance: many; v_gene: TRBV6-1; d_gene: NA; j_gene: TRBJ1-5; CDR3nt: TGTGCCAGCCCTACCACACTCGCTCAGCCCCAGCATTTT; CDR3aa: CASPTTLAQPQHF
abundance: many; v_gene: TRBV11-2; d_gene: TRBD2; j_gene: TRBJ2-4; CDR3nt: TGTGCCAGCAGCACCGGGGGGGAAAACATTCAGTACTTC; CDR3aa: CASSTGGENIQYF
abundance: NA; v_gene: TRBV5-1; d_gene: NA; j_gene: TRBJ1-2; CDR3nt: TGCGCCAGCAGCTTTATGACAGGTTCCAACTATGGCTACACCTTC; CDR3aa: CASSFMTGSNYGYTF
abundance: NA; v_gene: TRBV29-1; d_gene: NA; j_gene: TRBJ2-7; CDR3nt: TGCAGCGTTGAAGCACTGGGGTTTCAGTACTTC; CDR3aa: CSVEALGFQYF
abundance: NA; v_gene: TRBV24-1; d_gene: TRBD2; j_gene: TRBJ2-2; CDR3nt: TGTGCCACCAGTGAAGGACTAGCGGGGGACCCCGGGGAGCTGTTTTTT; CDR3aa: CATSEGLAGDPGELFF
abundance: NA; v_gene: TRBV29-1; d_gene: NA; j_gene: TRBJ2-3; CDR3nt: TGCAGCGTTCGGTCGGATTCCATACCAGATACGCAGTATTTT; CDR3aa: CSVRSDSIPDTQYF
abundance: many; v_gene: TRBV20-1; d_gene: TRBD1; j_gene: TRBJ2-7; CDR3nt: TGCAGTGCTCCCCAGGGGGCCGGTGAGCAGTACTTC; CDR3aa: CSAPQGAGEQYF
abundance: many; v_gene: TRBV24-1; d_gene: NA; j_gene: TRBJ1-1; CDR3nt: TGTGCCACCAGTGACCCGAACACTGAAGCTTTCTTT; CDR3aa: CATSDPNTEAFF
abundance: NA; v_gene: TRBV3-1; d_gene: NA; j_gene: TRBJ2-5; CDR3nt: TGTGCCAGCAGCCAAGGACGACACTCAAAGACCCAGTACTTC; CDR3aa: CASSQGRHSKTQYF
abundance: NA; v_gene: TRBV7-3; d_gene: NA; j_gene: TRBJ2-1; CDR3nt: TGTGCCAGCAGCCGAACCCAATACTCCTACAATGAGCAGTTCTTC; CDR3aa: CASSRTQYSYNEQFF
abundance: few; v_gene: TRBV10-2; d_gene: NA; j_gene: TRBJ1-1; CDR3nt: TGCGCCAGCAGGGGGGGCGGCAACATGAACACTGAAGCTTTCTTT; CDR3aa: CASRGGGNMNTEAFF
abundance: many; v_gene: TRBV10-2; d_gene: NA; j_gene: TRBJ1-1; CDR3nt: TGCGCCAGCAGTGAGTCCCAGAGAGGGGGAGGAAAGACTGAAGCTTTCTTT; CDR3aa: CASSESQRGGGKTEAFF
abundance: many; v_gene: TRBV20-1; d_gene: NA; j_gene: TRBJ1-4; CDR3nt: TGCAGTGCTAGAGATCTGTTTGTGGATAATGAAAAACTGTTTTTT; CDR3aa: CSARDLFVDNEKLFF
abundance: many; v_gene: TRBV2; d_gene: NA; j_gene: TRBJ2-1; CDR3nt: TGTGCCAGCAGTGTAGGTAGCAATGAGCAGTTCTTC; CDR3aa: CASSVGSNEQFF
abundance: NA; v_gene: TRBV16; d_gene: NA; j_gene: TRBJ2-7; CDR3nt: TGTGCCAGCAGCCAATGGGCGGTTGGGCAGGTCTACTACGAGCAGTACTTC; CDR3aa: CASSQWAVGQVYYEQYF
abundance: many; v_gene: TRBV5-1; d_gene: NA; j_gene: TRBJ2-7; CDR3nt: TGCGCCAGCAGCACGGGACACGTCTCGTACGAGCAGTACTTC; CDR3aa: CASSTGHVSYEQYF
abundance: many; v_gene: TRBV5-1; d_gene: TRBD1; j_gene: TRBJ1-6; CDR3nt: TGCGCCAGCAGATCCGGACAGGGGGCTTCACCCCTCCACTTT; CDR3aa: CASRSGQGASPLHF
abundance: many; v_gene: TRBV20-1; d_gene: NA; j_gene: TRBJ1-3; CDR3nt: TGCAGTGCTAGAGAGGGGCCGGGACGGGAAGGTGGAAACACCATATATTTT; CDR3aa: CSAREGPGREGGNTIYF
abundance: many; v_gene: TRBV10-3; d_gene: TRBD1; j_gene: TRBJ2-5; CDR3nt: TGTGCCATCAGCCCGGGACAGGGGGCGGCCGGGGAGACCCAGTACTTC; CDR3aa: CAISPGQGAAGETQYF
abundance: many; v_gene: TRBV29-1; d_gene: NA; j_gene: TRBJ1-2; CDR3nt: TGCAGCGTTGAAGGGGGGACCCTTGGCGGCTATGGCTACACCTTC; CDR3aa: CSVEGGTLGGYGYTF
abundance: NA; v_gene: TRBV28; d_gene: TRBD2; j_gene: TRBJ2-3; CDR3nt: TGTGCCAGCAGTCCCCCGGCGGGACTAGCTATTACAGATACGCAGTATTTT; CDR3aa: CASSPPAGLAITDTQYF
abundance: few; v_gene: TRBV3-1; d_gene: NA; j_gene: TRBJ2-7; CDR3nt: TGTGCCAGCAGCTTAGGCGGGACACCCGAGCAGTACTTC; CDR3aa: CASSLGGTPEQYF